These 24 T cell receptor beta chains were all obtained from the same sample, sequenced in a study of T-cell memory formation after mild COVID-19. TCRdb passed the 5' RACE reads through MiXCR, listing each CDR3 protein once. Among 500,000 to 650,000 distinct CDR3 sequences listed, about 20% were seen once. Material for sequencing was PBMCs or a T cell subset sorted from them (not recorded which). Source of these receptors: an adult woman who had mild COVID-19 (a few samples of this study predate the infection). Cell type and time point are not known.

The CDR3 reads CASSFPSTRTDTQYF. CDR3 in DNA: TGTGCCAGCAGTTTCCCTTCGACTCGCACAGATACGCAGTATTTT. The chain combines TRBV12-3 or TRBV12-4 with TRBJ2-3; D gene unclear. The CDR3 sequence is 15 residues long. The germline V and J ends were trimmed by 3 bases and 1 base, with 11 bases remaining between them.

This chain connects TRBV5-1 to TRBJ1-2; 8 nucleotides agree with TRBD1. Germline CDR1 is SGHRS and CDR2 is YFSETQ. CDR3 length equals 13 residues. Losses at the gene ends were 3 bases for V and 6 bases for J; bases not matched to a gene: 4. CDR3 protein: CASSSDRVDGYTF. The CDR3, as DNA: TGCGCCAGCAGCTCGGACAGGGTGGATGGCTACACCTTC.

The chain uses TRBV7-8 and TRBJ2-3, with 12 nucleotides matching TRBD2. The J segment lost 4 bases and the V segment lost 6 bases, leaving 5 bases of the junction unmatched. The CDR3 extends over 15 amino acids. Germline CDR1 SGHVS, CDR2 FQNEAQ. The DNA of the CDR3 is TGTGCCAGCAGGCAGACTAGCGGGGGCGCAGATACGCAGTATTTT. Translating gives CASRQTSGGADTQYF.

This clonotype appeared a few times. The chain links TRBV20-1 to TRBJ2-5; 9 nucleotides line up with TRBD2. V dropped 3 bases and J dropped 7; count of bases not matched to a gene: 15. The CDR3 has 16 residues. The germline V gene encodes CDR1 DFQATT and CDR2 SNEGSKA (reference sequence). CDR3 bases: TGCAGTGCTAGTCTGACTAGCGGACGAAACAGGGGGACCCAGTACTTC. Translating gives CSASLTSGRNRGTQYF.

This clonotype was seen only a few times. The V call is TRBV12-3 or TRBV12-4, the J call TRBJ1-2, with 8 positions matching TRBD1. The CDR3 spans 14 residues. V lost 2 bases to trimming and J lost 8 bases; unmatched junction nucleotides: 7. The CDR3 DNA sequence: TGTGCCAGCAGTTTATCCAGGGGGCTAGGAGGCTACACCTTC. It yields the protein CASSLSRGLGGYTF.

The V gene is TRBV24-1, the J gene TRBJ2-1; TRBD2 aligns across 8 bases. Germline V gene sequence: CDR1 KGHDR, CDR2 SFDVKD. This CDR3 spans 16 amino acids. Trimming cost V 1 base and J 7 bases; bases outside gene matches: 8. The CDR3 spells CATSDFVRSGGNEQFF. DNA for the CDR3: TGTGCCACCAGTGATTTTGTCCGGAGCGGGGGTAATGAGCAGTTCTTC.

This chain uses TRBV5-4 with TRBJ2-2, with 14 bases identical to TRBD2. The junction had 5 bases not matched to a gene; V was cut back by 4 bases and J by 6 bases. The length of the CDR3 is 16 residues. Germline V CDR1 and CDR2: SGHNT, YYREEE (reference sequence). The CDR3 protein is CASSPGLAGVPGELFF. The CDR3 nucleotides are TGTGCCAGCAGCCCGGGACTAGCGGGAGTCCCCGGGGAGCTGTTTTTT.

This clonotype was observed a handful of times. This chain links TRBV4-1 with TRBJ2-7; D possibly corresponds to TRBD1 (6 bases). Trimming took off 1 base at V and 2 bases at J, with 9 bases between the two ends. Germline-derived CDR1 and CDR2 are MGHRA and YSYEKL. This CDR3 has 14 amino acids. CDR3 in amino acids: CASSQGRGTYEQYF. The CDR3, as DNA: TGCGCCAGCAGCCAAGGCAGGGGAACCTACGAGCAGTACTTC.

This clonotype was seen more than once but under ten times. The chain employs TRBV7-2 and TRBJ1-2; tentatively, D is TRBD1 (5 bases). The germline gives CDR1 SGHTA, CDR2 FQGNSA. The CDR3 consists of 10 residues. Written as DNA, the CDR3 is TGTGCAGCAGAGGGACCTGGCTACACCTTC. Amino acid sequence: CAAEGPGYTF.

The V call is TRBV7-2, the J call TRBJ2-1; D unresolved. Germline V gene sequence: CDR1 SGHTA, CDR2 FQGNSA. The CDR3 spans 15 residues. V lost 5 bases and J lost 5, with 16 bases in between. Written as DNA, the CDR3 is TGTGCCAGCAGCCCCTGGTTGGCAGCTAACAATGAGCAGTTCTTC. This encodes CASSPWLAANNEQFF.

The V gene is TRBV27, the J gene TRBJ2-7; 9 positions agree with TRBD2. CDR3 size: 14 residues. The germline CDR1 and CDR2 sequences are MNHEY and SMNVEV (reference sequence). The trim removed 5 bases at V and 5 bases at J, leaving 7 bases unmatched. CDR3 nucleotide sequence: TGTGCCAGCAGTCTTATAGCGGGAGTCCACGAGCAGTACTTC. This codes for CASSLIAGVHEQYF.

CDR3 coding DNA: TGTGCCAGCAGCCAAGATTACGGGTATACTAATGAAAAACTGTTTTTT. Residues: CASSQDYGYTNEKLFF. The chain is built from TRBV4-2 and TRBJ1-4, with D unresolved. Germline loops: CDR1 LGHNA, CDR2 YNFKEQ. The CDR3 consists of 16 residues. Trimming cost V 0 bases and J 2 bases, with 10 bases left between them.

This chain joins TRBV27 and TRBJ2-1; 8 nucleotides agree with TRBD2. Germline assignment: CDR1 MNHEY and CDR2 SMNVEV (reference sequence). The CDR3 is 15 amino acids. Germline trimming cut 11 bases from V and 0 bases from J; bases unmatched to any gene: 9. Here the CDR3 reads CACSPGTSSYNEQFF. In DNA, the CDR3 is TGTGCCTGCTCACCCGGGACTAGCTCCTACAATGAGCAGTTCTTC.

The genes are TRBV7-2 and TRBJ2-7; D uncertain. V lost 4 bases to trimming and J lost 2 bases, with 15 bases between them. The CDR3 has 15 residues. Germline V lookup: CDR1 SGHTA, CDR2 FQGNSA. The CDR3 reads CASSSPTTPPYEQYF. As DNA, the CDR3 is TGTGCCAGCAGCTCACCGACCACACCCCCCTACGAGCAGTACTTC.

This clonotype was counted at least ten times. The chain is built from TRBV12-3 or TRBV12-4 and TRBJ2-2; D gene ambiguous. Between the trimmed V and J ends, which lost 1 base and 6 bases, there was a span of 6 bases. This CDR3 contains 13 residues. CDR3 amino acids: CASSLVVPGELFF. DNA for the CDR3: TGTGCCAGCAGTTTAGTGGTCCCCGGGGAGCTGTTTTTT.

This clonotype was seen a handful of times. The rearrangement joins TRBV24-1 to TRBJ2-7; the D call may be TRBD1 or TRBD2 (6 bases each). Germline CDR1 reads KGHDR; CDR2 reads SFDVKD. The CDR3 spans 16 residues. V lost 7 bases and J 4 bases, leaving 22 bases between the germline ends. In DNA form, the CDR3 reads TGTGCCACCAGCGAAACGGGGGCCCTGAGCCGGTACGAGCAGTACTTC. Translated, it gives CATSETGALSRYEQYF.

The chain recombines TRBV7-8 with TRBJ2-1; 10 nucleotides match TRBD2. V gave up 5 bases and J gave up 4 bases; unmatched junction bases: 8. This CDR3 has 16 residues. Germline V gene lookup returns CDR1 SGHVS and CDR2 FQNEAQ. CDR3 loop: CASSQLSGGEYNEQFF. The CDR3 DNA is TGTGCCAGCAGCCAACTAAGCGGGGGGGAATACAATGAGCAGTTCTTC.

This chain joins TRBV29-1 and TRBJ1-2; D ambiguous. CDR3 length: 15 amino acids. Germline V gives CDR1 SQVTM, CDR2 ANQGSEA. Trimming took 4 bases from V and 4 from J, leaving 19 bases between them. The CDR3 DNA follows: TGCAGCGTTGCTTATGGGCAAGATGATAGCTATGGCTACACCTTC. Protein product: CSVAYGQDDSYGYTF.

The gene calls are TRBV24-1 and TRBJ2-5; D gene ambiguous. The CDR3 contains 12 residues. The germline gives CDR1 KGHDR, CDR2 SFDVKD. Trimming pared 4 bases from V and 2 bases from J, leaving 4 bases between. This CDR3 reads CATSDDQETQYF. In DNA, the CDR3 is TGTGCCACCAGTGACGATCAAGAGACCCAGTACTTC.

Concerning this clonotype itself: A clone one base away is much larger, so this may be a read error. J is TRBJ2-1 and V is TRBV10-3, with 12 bases matching TRBD2. The J segment lost 5 bases and the V segment lost 4 bases, leaving 0 bases of the junction unmatched. In germline, CDR1 is ENHRY, CDR2 SYGVKD. The CDR3 consists of 14 residues. The CDR3 DNA follows: TGTGCCATCAGTGGGACTAGCGGGAACAATGAGCAGTTCTTC. Translation gives CAISGTSGNNEQFF.

This clonotype was seen a handful of times. V and J are TRBV5-1 and TRBJ1-4; 7 bases line up with TRBD1. With V trimmed by 4 bases and J by 5 bases, 8 bases remained unmatched. The CDR3 is 15 amino acids. CDR1 is SGHRS and CDR2 is YFSETQ in the germline V gene. The chain's CDR3 is CASSRGTAKNEKLFF. In DNA, the CDR3 is TGCGCCAGCAGCAGGGGGACAGCGAAGAATGAAAAACTGTTTTTT.

A remark on this clonotype: The germline gene is not matched at one end of the junction; a read error may be the cause. The rearrangement links TRBV24-1 to TRBJ2-2, with 12 positions matching TRBD2. The germline gives CDR1 KGHDR, CDR2 SFDVKD. The CDR3 contains 14 residues. CDR3 sequence reads: CAIGLAGNIGELFF. The CDR3 region has the DNA TGTGCCATCGGACTAGCGGGAAACATCGGGGAGCTGTTTTTT.

This sequence joins TRBV2 and TRBJ2-7; tentative D call: TRBD1 (5 bases). The germline gives CDR1 SNHLY, CDR2 FYNNEI. V lost 5 bases, J lost 3 bases, and 14 bases lay in between. The CDR3 length is 14 residues. Written as DNA, the CDR3 is TGTGCCAGCAGTTTTTCGGACACTCACTACGAGCAGTACTTC. Its translation: CASSFSDTHYEQYF.

DNA of the CDR3: TGTGCCACCAGCAGAGCTGCCGGGACAGGGCGCGGCACCGGGGAGCTGTTTTTT. This codes for CATSRAAGTGRGTGELFF. This chain uses TRBV15 with TRBJ2-2; TRBD1 agrees at 9 bases. The CDR3 contains 18 residues. Germline V gene lookup returns CDR1 LNHNV and CDR2 YYDKDF (reference sequence). With V trimmed by 1 base and J by 4 bases, 10 bases remained unmatched.